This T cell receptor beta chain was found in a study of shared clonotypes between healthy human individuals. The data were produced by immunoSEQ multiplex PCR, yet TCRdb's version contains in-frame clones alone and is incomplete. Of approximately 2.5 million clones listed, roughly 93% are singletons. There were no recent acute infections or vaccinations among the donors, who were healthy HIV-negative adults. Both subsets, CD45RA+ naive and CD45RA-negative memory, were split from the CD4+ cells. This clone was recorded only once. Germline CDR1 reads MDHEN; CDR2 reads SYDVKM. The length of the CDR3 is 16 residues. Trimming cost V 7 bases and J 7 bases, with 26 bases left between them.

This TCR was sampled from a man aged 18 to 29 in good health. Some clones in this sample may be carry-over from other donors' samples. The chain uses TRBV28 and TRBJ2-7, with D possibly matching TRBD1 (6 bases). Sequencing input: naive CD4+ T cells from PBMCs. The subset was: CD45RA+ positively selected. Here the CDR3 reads CASTSTKKPRGGEQYF. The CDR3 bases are TGTGCCAGCACCTCCACGAAAAAACCCAGGGGTGGAGAGCAGTACTTC.